These 27 T cell receptor beta chains came from one sample sequenced in a study of CD8 T cells in ankylosing spondylitis (dated by TCRdb to between 2016 and 2019). Library construction relied on 5' RACE. The instrument given in TCRdb is Illumina HiSeq 2500. The public reads were quality trimmed at Q25 with fastp and then assembled into clones with MiXCR by TCRdb, keeping productive beta chains. Records with the same CDR3 protein are collapsed into one entry carrying the most frequent genes and DNA. The sample table shows about 130,000 distinct CDR3 sequences, and approximately 10% are seen once. Roughly 4.3% of the sample is held by the ten biggest clonotypes. The sample consisted of blood, either unsorted or a sorted T cell fraction (not recorded which). These receptors were taken from a female donor with ankylosing spondylitis or in good health (not recorded which).

This clonotype has at least ten counts. This chain connects TRBV7-8 to TRBJ2-5; possible D gene TRBD2, 5 bases. Germline V gene sequence: CDR1 SGHVS, CDR2 FQNEAQ. V was shortened by 2 bases and J by 1 base, with 11 bases between the two germline ends. There are 15 residues in the CDR3. In nucleotides, the CDR3 is TGTGCCAGCAGCTTATCCCCTAGCTTCCAAGAGACCCAGTACTTC. Translated: CASSLSPSFQETQYF. Full variable domain (remainder filled in from reference TRBV7-8 and TRBJ2-5): GAGVSQSPRYKVAKRGQDVALRCDPISGHVSLFWYQQALGQGPEFLTYFQNEAQLDKSGLPSDRFFAERPEGSVSTLKIQRTQQEDSAVYLCASSLSPSFQETQYFGPGTRLLVL.

This clonotype was seen repeatedly, ten times or more. The chain carries TRBV20-1 and TRBJ2-5; D is unresolved. Deletions cut 6 bases from V and 13 bases from J, with 15 bases between. The CDR3 extends over 10 amino acids. Germline CDR1 is DFQATT and CDR2 is SNEGSKA (reference sequence). The CDR3 DNA reads TGCAGTGCAGAATCGTACCTCCGGTACTTC. Its translation is CSAESYLRYF.

This clonotype was counted ten times or more. V is TRBV29-1 and J is TRBJ1-5; a weak D match, TRBD1 (5 bases). Germline V gene lookup returns CDR1 SQVTM and CDR2 ANQGSEA. This CDR3 contains 13 residues. The V and J ends lost 4 bases and 6 bases respectively, with 13 bases between them. The chain's CDR3 is CSVAQGELQPQHF. DNA for the CDR3: TGCAGCGTTGCTCAGGGTGAACTTCAGCCCCAGCATTTT. The full variable domain, its missing parts supplied by reference TRBV29-1 and TRBJ1-5, is SAVISQKPSRDICQRGTSLTIQCQVDSQVTMMFWYRQQPGQSLTLIATANQGSEATYESGFVIDKFPISRPNLTFSTLTVSNMSPEDSSIYLCSVAQGELQPQHFGDGTRLSIL.

This clonotype has a count of ten or more. The chain combines TRBV24-1 with TRBJ1-5; no definite D call. The germline V gene has CDR1 KGHDR and CDR2 SFDVKD. Trimming pared 2 bases from V and 2 bases from J, leaving 9 bases between. This CDR3 region has 15 residues. In DNA, the CDR3 is TGTGCCACCAGTGATTCAGGTGGAGGCAATCAGCCCCAGCATTTT. It is translated as CATSDSGGGNQPQHF.

This clonotype was observed many times. The J gene is TRBJ2-1, the V gene TRBV12-3 or TRBV12-4; a possible D gene is TRBD1 (6 bases). V dropped 5 bases and J dropped 2 bases, with 13 bases sitting between them. This CDR3 comprises 15 residues. The CDR3 loop reads CASSPSDRTYNEQFF. The CDR3 DNA reads as TGTGCCAGCAGTCCCAGCGACAGGACCTACAATGAGCAGTTCTTC.

This clonotype has at least ten counts. The CDR3 is CSARTGGTEAFF. CDR3 sequence (DNA): TGCAGTGCTAGAACCGGGGGCACTGAAGCTTTCTTT. The chain is built from TRBV20-1 and TRBJ1-1, with D possibly TRBD1 on 5 matching bases. The germline V gene has CDR1 DFQATT and CDR2 SNEGSKA (reference sequence). The CDR3 loop spans 12 amino acids. V lost 2 bases and J 4 bases, leaving 8 bases between the germline ends.

In its sample, this clonotype was seen a few times. The chain links TRBV25-1 to TRBJ1-2, with D uncertain. Per germline, CDR1 MGHDK and CDR2 SYGVNS. Trimming pared 2 bases from V and 6 bases from J, leaving 10 bases between. The CDR3 is made up of 13 amino acids. The chain's CDR3 is CASSEGKGDGYTF. The CDR3 nucleotides read TGTGCCAGCAGTGAAGGGAAGGGAGATGGCTACACCTTC.

J is TRBJ2-3 and V is TRBV11-2; TRBD2 is a possible D gene (5 bases). Trimming took off 0 bases at V and 2 bases at J, with 9 bases between the two ends. Looked up from germline, CDR1 is SGHAT and CDR2 is FQNNGV. The CDR3 extends over 15 amino acids. The DNA of the CDR3 is TGTGCCAGCAGCTTAGACGACTACGCCACAGATACGCAGTATTTT. This codes for CASSLDDYATDTQYF.

This clonotype was seen ten or more times. V and J are TRBV28 and TRBJ1-1, with D possibly being TRBD1 (5 bases). The CDR3 runs 15 residues. Trimming removed 8 bases from V and 4 bases from J, with 20 bases in between. The germline gives CDR1 MDHEN, CDR2 SYDVKM. The CDR3 coding sequence is TGTGCCAGCTCCTCCTTGGGGGGGGGGAGCACTGAAGCTTTCTTT. Its translation is CASSSLGGGSTEAFF.

This clonotype was detected a few times. The rearrangement uses TRBV25-1 and TRBJ2-1; D is perhaps TRBD1 or TRBD2 (6 bases each). The germline V gene has CDR1 MGHDK and CDR2 SYGVNS. Between the trimmed V and J ends, which lost 4 bases and 0 bases, there was a span of 16 bases. The CDR3 is made up of 17 amino acids. The CDR3 DNA sequence: TGTGCCAGCAGTGGGGGGGCAGGAGGAGTCTCCTACAATGAGCAGTTCTTC. Translating gives CASSGGAGGVSYNEQFF.

In its sample, this clonotype was seen many times. The chain is built from TRBV7-9 and TRBJ1-1; D uncertain. The CDR3 sequence is 13 residues long. Germline lookup yields CDR1 SEHNR and CDR2 FQNEAQ (reference sequence). The V end lost 5 bases, the J end lost 4 bases, and 11 bases lay between the germline ends. CDR3 amino acids: CASSPTWATEAFF. The CDR3 coding sequence is TGTGCCAGCAGCCCCACCTGGGCCACTGAAGCTTTCTTT. The full variable domain, rest sourced from reference TRBV7-9 and TRBJ1-1, is DTGVSQNPRHKITKRGQNVTFRCDPISEHNRLYWYRQTLGQGPEFLTYFQNEAQLEKSRLLSDRFSAERPKGSFSTLEIQRTEQGDSAMYLCASSPTWATEAFFGQGTRLTVV.

This chain connects TRBV4-1 to TRBJ1-5; D is undetermined. V shed 4 bases and J shed 1 base, with 11 bases lying between them. The CDR3 is 15 residues long. Per the germline V gene, CDR1 is MGHRA and CDR2 is YSYEKL. The CDR3 region has the DNA TGCGCCAGCAGCCCCCAGGATATGAGCAATCAGCCCCAGCATTTT. It is translated as CASSPQDMSNQPQHF.

This clonotype was picked up many times. The chain combines TRBV12-3 or TRBV12-4 with TRBJ2-2; possibly TRBD1 or TRBD2 for D (7 bases each). The CDR3 runs to 14 residues. The germline V and J ends were trimmed by 7 bases and 6 bases, with 15 bases remaining between them. The CDR3 DNA reads TGTGCCAGCACCCTCCAGGGGGGGGCCGGGGAGCTGTTTTTT. Residues: CASTLQGGAGELFF.

This clonotype was detected ten times or more. The J gene is TRBJ1-1, the V gene TRBV7-9; D gene uncertain. The germline CDR1 and CDR2 sequences are SEHNR and FQNEAQ (reference sequence). This CDR3 is 13 amino acids long. Trimming took 2 bases from V and 4 from J, leaving 8 bases between them. CDR3: CASSLQRTTEAFF. CDR3 DNA sequence: TGTGCCAGCAGCTTACAAAGGACCACTGAAGCTTTCTTT.

This clonotype was seen ten or more times. The chain links TRBV12-3 or TRBV12-4 to TRBJ2-1; D may be TRBD1 (6 bases). The CDR3 totals 13 residues. V was trimmed by 2 bases and J by 13 bases, leaving 15 bases between them. CDR3 sequence: CASSLQYGGPQFF. CDR3 bases: TGTGCCAGCAGTTTACAATATGGGGGCCCTCAGTTCTTC.

This clonotype was observed many times. The chain combines TRBV12-3 or TRBV12-4 with TRBJ2-5; D perhaps matches TRBD2 (5 bases). The CDR3 loop spans 13 amino acids. V was cut by 8 bases and J by 1 base, with 11 bases left in between. The CDR3 coding sequence is TGTGCCAGCGGCTTCGGGGTCCAAGAGACCCAGTACTTC. Its translation: CASGFGVQETQYF.

In this sample, this clonotype turned up many times. The J gene is TRBJ1-5, the V gene TRBV12-3 or TRBV12-4, with TRBD1 matching over 10 bases. The CDR3 runs 17 residues. After removal of 6 bases from V and 0 bases from J, the junction contained 8 bases not matched to a gene. The CDR3 bases are TGTGCCAGCAGATCGACGGGACAGGGGTATAGCAATCAGCCCCAGCATTTT. Translation: CASRSTGQGYSNQPQHF.

This clonotype was seen repeatedly, ten times or more. V is TRBV5-5 and J is TRBJ1-2, with 7 positions matching TRBD1. Germline CDR1 reads SGHKS; CDR2 reads YYEKEE (reference sequence). The CDR3 contains 14 residues. Trimming removed 4 bases from V and 7 bases from J; junction bases left unmatched: 10. In DNA form, the CDR3 reads TGTGCCAGCAGCCTTGACAGGGTAGGGCGTGGCTACACCTTC. Amino acid sequence: CASSLDRVGRGYTF.

A few counts support this clonotype. The chain joins TRBV28 to TRBJ2-5; D might be TRBD1 or TRBD2, each matching 5 bases. The CDR3 runs to 14 residues. V was clipped by 3 bases and J by 4 bases, with 12 bases between them. Germline V gene sequence: CDR1 MDHEN, CDR2 SYDVKM. CDR3 region: CASSLVGVGETQYF. DNA for the CDR3: TGTGCCAGCAGTTTGGTGGGGGTGGGAGAGACCCAGTACTTC.

In this sample, this clonotype turned up many times. The chain combines TRBV11-2 with TRBJ2-1, with 7 bases aligning to TRBD1. The J segment lost 3 bases and the V segment lost 3 bases, leaving 5 bases of the junction unmatched. The CDR3 totals 15 residues. Per germline, CDR1 SGHAT and CDR2 FQNNGV. CDR3 coding DNA: TGTGCCAGCAGCTTTCGCAGGGGGATCTACAATGAGCAGTTCTTC. Translation: CASSFRRGIYNEQFF.

This clonotype came up many times. This chain joins TRBV30 and TRBJ1-1; no clear D gene. The germline gives CDR1 GTSNPN, CDR2 SVGIG (reference sequence). V shed 0 bases and J shed 8 bases, with 7 bases lying between them. The CDR3 totals 11 residues. CDR3 protein: CAWSVDREAFF. CDR3 nucleotide sequence: TGTGCCTGGAGTGTAGACCGGGAAGCTTTCTTT. Combining the CDR3 with reference TRBV30 and TRBJ1-1 gives the whole variable domain SQTIHQWPATLVQPVGSPLSLECTVEGTSNPNLYWYRQAAGRGLQLLFYSVGIGQISSEVPQNLSASRPQDRQFILSSKKLLLSDSGFYLCAWSVDREAFFGQGTRLTVV.

This clonotype was detected many times. V usage is TRBV10-2 and J usage is TRBJ2-3; 10 bases are shared with TRBD2. Looked up from germline, CDR1 is WSHSY and CDR2 is SAAADI. This CDR3 is 16 amino acids long. J lost 2 bases, V lost 6 bases, and 8 bases had no gene match. The DNA for the CDR3 is TGCGCCAGCAGCCTCGGGACTAGCGAGTTCACAGATACGCAGTATTTT. Protein sequence: CASSLGTSEFTDTQYF.

Concerning this clonotype: This clone may be a read error of a much larger clone one base away. This chain links TRBV10-1 with TRBJ1-3; possibly TRBD1 for D (5 bases). The CDR3 totals 16 residues. CDR1 is WNHNN and CDR2 is SYGVQD in the germline V gene (reference sequence). The ends were cut back, 4 bases at V and 2 bases at J, with 15 bases in the middle. CDR3 region: CASSANIGTTGNTIYF. The CDR3 region has the DNA TGCGCCAGCAGTGCGAACATTGGGACGACTGGAAACACCATATATTTT.

As for this clonotype: Given a much more abundant clone one base away, this may be a read error. This chain links TRBV12-3 or TRBV12-4 with TRBJ2-7, with D perhaps TRBD1 or TRBD2 (6 bases each). There are 13 residues in the CDR3. V was shortened by 7 bases and J by 10 bases, with 20 bases between the two germline ends. CDR3 DNA sequence: TGTGCCAGCAACCTGAGGGGGGCGGGCGACCAGTACTTC. It is translated as CASNLRGAGDQYF.

This clonotype was observed at least ten times. The J gene is TRBJ1-5, the V gene TRBV28; no clear D. This CDR3 spans 14 amino acids. V was cut by 2 bases and J by 11 bases, with 16 bases left in between. CDR1 is MDHEN and CDR2 is SYDVKM in the germline V gene. In DNA, the CDR3 is TGTGCCAGCAGTTTAGGGCAACCCTACGAAACCCAGCATTTT. Its protein is CASSLGQPYETQHF.

This clonotype was counted at least ten times. The chain carries TRBV18 and TRBJ1-2; possibly TRBD1 for D (6 bases). The CDR3 contains 14 residues. Germline CDR1 reads KGHSH; CDR2 reads LQKENI. V was cut by 6 bases and J by 8 bases, with 19 bases left in between. The CDR3 reads CASSRGRGEWGYTF. CDR3 in DNA: TGTGCCAGCTCCCGTGGCAGGGGCGAATGGGGCTACACCTTC. The full variable domain, with the rest looked up from reference TRBV18 and TRBJ1-2, is NAGVMQNPRHLVRRRGQEARLRCSPMKGHSHVYWYRQLPEEGLKFMVYLQKENIIDESGMPKERFSAEFPKEGPSILRIQQVVRGDSAAYFCASSRGRGEWGYTFGSGTRLTVV.

This clonotype was observed many times. This CDR3 is CASSPPGATEAFF. The DNA of the CDR3 is TGTGCCAGCTCACCACCAGGGGCGACTGAAGCTTTCTTT. The rearrangement links TRBV18 to TRBJ1-1, with D maybe TRBD1 (5 bases). CDR1 and CDR2 from the germline V gene are KGHSH and LQKENI. CDR3 length: 13 amino acids. V gave up 0 bases and J gave up 5 bases, with 7 bases separating them. Drawing the rest from reference TRBV18 and TRBJ1-1, the complete variable domain is NAGVMQNPRHLVRRRGQEARLRCSPMKGHSHVYWYRQLPEEGLKFMVYLQKENIIDESGMPKERFSAEFPKEGPSILRIQQVVRGDSAAYFCASSPPGATEAFFGQGTRLTVV.